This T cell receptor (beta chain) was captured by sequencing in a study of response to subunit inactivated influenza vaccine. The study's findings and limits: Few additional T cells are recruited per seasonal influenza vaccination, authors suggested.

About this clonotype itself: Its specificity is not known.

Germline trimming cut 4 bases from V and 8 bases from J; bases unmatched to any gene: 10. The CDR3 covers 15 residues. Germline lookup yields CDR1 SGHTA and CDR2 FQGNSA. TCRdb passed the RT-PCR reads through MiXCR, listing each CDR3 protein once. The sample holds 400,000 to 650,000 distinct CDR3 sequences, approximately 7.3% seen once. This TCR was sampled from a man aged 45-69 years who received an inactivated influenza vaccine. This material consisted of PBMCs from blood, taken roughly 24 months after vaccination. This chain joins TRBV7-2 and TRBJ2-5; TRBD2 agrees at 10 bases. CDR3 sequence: CASSYSPLAGVTQYF. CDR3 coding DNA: TGTGCCAGCAGCTACTCCCCTCTAGCGGGAGTTACCCAGTACTTC.